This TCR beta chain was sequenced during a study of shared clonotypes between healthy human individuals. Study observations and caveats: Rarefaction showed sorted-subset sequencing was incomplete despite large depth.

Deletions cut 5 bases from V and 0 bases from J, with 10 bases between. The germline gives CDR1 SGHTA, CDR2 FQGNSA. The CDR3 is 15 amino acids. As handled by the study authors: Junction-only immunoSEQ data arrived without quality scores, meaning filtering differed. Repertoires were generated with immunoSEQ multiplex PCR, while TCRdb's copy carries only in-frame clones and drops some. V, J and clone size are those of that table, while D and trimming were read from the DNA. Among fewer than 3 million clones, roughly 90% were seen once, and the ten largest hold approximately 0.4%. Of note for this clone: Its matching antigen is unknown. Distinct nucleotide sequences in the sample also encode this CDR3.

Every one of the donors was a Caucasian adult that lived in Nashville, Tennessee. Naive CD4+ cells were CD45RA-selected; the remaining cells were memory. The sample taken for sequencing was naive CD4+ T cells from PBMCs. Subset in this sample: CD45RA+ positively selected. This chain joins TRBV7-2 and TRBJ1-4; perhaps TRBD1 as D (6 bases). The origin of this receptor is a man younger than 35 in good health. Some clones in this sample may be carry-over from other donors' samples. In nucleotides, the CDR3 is TGTGCCAGCAGCCCCAGGGGACCAACTAATGAAAAACTGTTTTTT. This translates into CASSPRGPTNEKLFF.